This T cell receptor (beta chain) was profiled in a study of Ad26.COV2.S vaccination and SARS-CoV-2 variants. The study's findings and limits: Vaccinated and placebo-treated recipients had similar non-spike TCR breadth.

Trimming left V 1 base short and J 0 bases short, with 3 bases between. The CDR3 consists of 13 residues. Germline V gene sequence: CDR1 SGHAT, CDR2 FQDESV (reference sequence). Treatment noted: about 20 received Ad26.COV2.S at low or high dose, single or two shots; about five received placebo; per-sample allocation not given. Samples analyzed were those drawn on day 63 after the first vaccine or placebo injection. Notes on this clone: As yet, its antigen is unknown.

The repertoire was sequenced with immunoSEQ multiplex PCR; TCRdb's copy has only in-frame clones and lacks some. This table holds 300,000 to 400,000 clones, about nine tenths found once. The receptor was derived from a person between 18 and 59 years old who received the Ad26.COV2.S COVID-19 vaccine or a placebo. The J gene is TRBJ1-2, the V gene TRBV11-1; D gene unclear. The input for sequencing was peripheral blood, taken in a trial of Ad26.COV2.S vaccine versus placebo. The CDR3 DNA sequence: TGTGCCAGCAGCTTAGACCCTAACTATGGCTACACCTTC. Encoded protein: CASSLDPNYGYTF.